The 24 T cell receptor beta chains below come from one sample, sequenced in a study of regulatory T cells in long-lasting Graves disease. The time point here: persistent/refractory GD, antithyroid drugs over 5 years with positive TRAb. The TCR library was prepared using RNA isolated from PBMCs. Library construction for TCR beta used iRepertoire HTBI primers and Arm-PCR of CDR3 regions. MiXCR, applied by TCRdb to the multiplex PCR reads, yields one record per CDR3 protein. The data contain approximately 440,000 distinct CDR3 sequences, about 25% of them singletons. Sample: peripheral blood mononuclear cells (PBMCs), taken when the disease was refractory, from a patient treated with antithyroid drugs. These receptors originate from a female donor with Graves disease.

This clonotype was found a few times. The chain's CDR3 is CASSPRTSGRFTGELFF. CDR3 DNA: TGTGCCAGCAGCCCAAGGACTAGCGGGAGATTCACCGGGGAGCTGTTTTTT. V gene TRBV7-2 combines with J gene TRBJ2-2, with TRBD2 identical over 13 bases. In germline, CDR1 is SGHTA, CDR2 FQGNSA. V shed 5 bases and J 4 bases; nucleotides not matched to a gene: 7. The CDR3 loop spans 17 amino acids. Complete variable domain (other parts from reference TRBV7-2 and TRBJ2-2): GAGVSQSPSNKVTEKGKDVELRCDPISGHTALYWYRQSLGQGLEFLIYFQGNSAPDKSGLPSDRFSAERTGGSVSTLTIQRTQQEDSAVYLCASSPRTSGRFTGELFFGEGSRLTVL.

This clonotype was detected many times. This chain joins TRBV2 and TRBJ1-1; tentative D call: TRBD1 (5 bases). The V gene lost 4 bases and the J gene lost 0 bases, with 18 bases spanning the gap. This CDR3 comprises 17 residues. From germline, CDR1 is SNHLY and CDR2 FYNNEI. Here the CDR3 DNA reads TGTGCCAGCAGTGGTTTGGCTCCGGGGACCATGAACACTGAAGCTTTCTTT. This translates into CASSGLAPGTMNTEAFF.

The chain employs TRBV4-2 and TRBJ2-2; D gene uncertain. V was shortened by 4 bases and J by 1 base, with 19 bases between the two germline ends. This CDR3 region has 18 residues. Germline V CDR1 and CDR2: LGHNA, YNFKEQ. The CDR3 loop reads CASSPHWVPRMNTGELFF. The CDR3 coding sequence is TGTGCCAGCAGCCCTCACTGGGTCCCCCGAATGAACACCGGGGAGCTGTTTTTT.

The V gene is TRBV29-1, the J gene TRBJ1-1; D perhaps matches TRBD1 (5 bases). This CDR3 region has 12 residues. Trimming removed 3 bases at V and 4 bases at J, with 9 bases between. Looked up from germline, CDR1 is SQVTM and CDR2 is ANQGSEA. The CDR3 DNA follows: TGCAGCGTTGACAGGGCGGGCACTGAAGCTTTCTTT. As protein: CSVDRAGTEAFF.

This clonotype showed up just a few times. CDR3 DNA: TGTGCCAGCAGTCCCTCAGGCAGGACCATCACAGATACGCAGTATTTT. Translated: CASSPSGRTITDTQYF. V is TRBV28 and J is TRBJ2-3; no clear D. The V gene's germline CDR1 is MDHEN and CDR2 SYDVKM. The CDR3 runs 16 residues. Trimming left V 5 bases short and J 2 bases short, with 17 bases between.

This clonotype was picked up one time. V is TRBV19 and J is TRBJ1-5; TRBD1 is a possible D gene (5 bases). There are 13 residues in the CDR3. Trimming took off 5 bases at V and 7 bases at J, with 12 bases between the two ends. CDR1 LNHDA and CDR2 SQIVND come from the germline V gene (reference sequence). CDR3 amino acids: CASSSPGKQPQHF. CDR3 sequence (DNA): TGTGCCAGTAGTTCTCCAGGGAAACAGCCCCAGCATTTT.

This clonotype came up a few times. The chain's CDR3 is CASSFSGKGEQYF. In DNA form, the CDR3 reads TGTGCCAGCAGCTTTTCAGGGAAGGGCGAGCAGTACTTC. The rearrangement joins TRBV7-3 to TRBJ2-7; D might be TRBD1 (5 bases). The CDR3 sequence is 13 residues long. V lost 3 bases and J 6 bases, leaving 12 bases between the germline ends. Germline V gene sequence: CDR1 SGHTA, CDR2 FQGTGA.

This clonotype was recorded at least ten times. The chain employs TRBV12-3 or TRBV12-4 and TRBJ2-7, with D perhaps matching TRBD2 (6 bases). Deletions cut 5 bases from V and 3 bases from J, with 17 bases between. This CDR3 is built from 15 residues. Here the CDR3 DNA reads TGTGCCAGCAGTGCATCCGGGACTTACTTCTACGAGCAGTACTTC. It specifies CASSASGTYFYEQYF.

This clonotype was detected only a few times. The rearrangement uses TRBV7-8 and TRBJ2-5; TRBD2 agrees at 11 bases. Germline V gene sequence: CDR1 SGHVS, CDR2 FQNEAQ. The CDR3 has 19 residues. With V trimmed by 4 bases and J by 5 bases, 18 bases remained unmatched. CDR3 bases: TGTGCCAGCAGCTCGATCCACTCCGTACTAGCGGGAGTCGCGGAGACCCAGTACTTC. It yields the protein CASSSIHSVLAGVAETQYF.

There are a few counts of this clonotype. V usage is TRBV20-1 and J usage is TRBJ2-5; D call uncertain. The CDR3 consists of 14 residues. CDR1 and CDR2 (germline): DFQATT, SNEGSKA (reference sequence). The V gene lost 5 bases and the J gene lost 1 base, with 14 bases spanning the gap. The CDR3: CSAPKTGSQETQYF. DNA for the CDR3: TGCAGTGCTCCTAAGACGGGTTCCCAAGAGACCCAGTACTTC.

There are many counts of this clonotype. This chain connects TRBV12-3 or TRBV12-4 to TRBJ1-2; TRBD1 matches at 7 bases. V dropped 5 bases and J dropped 9; count of bases not matched to a gene: 12. The CDR3 covers 14 residues. DNA for the CDR3: TGTGCCAGCAGTCCCCAGGGGGAACCTATCCGCTACACCTTC. Protein: CASSPQGEPIRYTF.

The chain uses TRBV20-1 and TRBJ2-7; 7 nucleotides match TRBD2. CDR1 DFQATT and CDR2 SNEGSKA come from the germline V gene (reference sequence). The CDR3 sequence is 17 residues long. J lost 0 bases, V lost 3 bases, and 14 bases had no gene match. The CDR3 spells CSARRAGALFNSYEQYF. The CDR3 nucleotides are TGCAGTGCTAGGAGGGCGGGAGCCCTATTTAACTCCTACGAGCAGTACTTC.

The sample holds a few counts of this clonotype. The chain has TRBV12-3 or TRBV12-4 and TRBJ2-7, with a weak D call TRBD2 (5 bases). This CDR3 region has 14 residues. Trimming removed 3 bases from V and 2 bases from J, with 11 bases in between. CDR3 nucleotides: TGTGCCAGCAGTTTTAGAGGGCCCCCCTACGAGCAGTACTTC. Translating it yields CASSFRGPPYEQYF.

This clonotype was observed at least ten times. This chain links TRBV11-2 with TRBJ2-2; D unresolved. The CDR3 covers 18 residues. V was cut by 3 bases and J by 2 bases, with 19 bases left in between. Germline assignment: CDR1 SGHAT and CDR2 FQNNGV. The CDR3 here is CASSLPVRGAINTGELFF. CDR3 nucleotide sequence: TGTGCCAGCAGCTTGCCAGTACGAGGCGCAATCAACACCGGGGAGCTGTTTTTT.

This clonotype was detected ten times or more. The chain joins TRBV28 to TRBJ2-5, with D unresolved. Germline CDR1 MDHEN, CDR2 SYDVKM. The V gene lost 5 bases and the J gene lost 3 bases, with 4 bases spanning the gap. This CDR3 spans 11 amino acids. In nucleotides, the CDR3 is TGTGCCAGCAGTGAGAAAGAGACCCAGTACTTC. It yields the protein CASSEKETQYF.

This clonotype was recorded many times. The gene calls are TRBV28 and TRBJ1-1, with D perhaps matching TRBD1 (5 bases). CDR3 size: 18 residues. The V end was cut by 3 bases, the J end by 4 bases, with 24 bases between. The germline CDR1 and CDR2 sequences are MDHEN and SYDVKM. CDR3 protein: CASSFSILYGARGTEAFF. The CDR3 DNA reads TGTGCCAGCAGTTTTAGTATCCTGTATGGGGCGAGGGGCACTGAAGCTTTCTTT.

The rearrangement uses TRBV7-2 and TRBJ2-2; D possibly corresponds to TRBD2 (5 bases). Germline CDR1 and CDR2: SGHTA and FQGNSA. CDR3 length equals 12 residues. The V end was cut by 5 bases, the J end by 7 bases, with 8 bases between. In nucleotides, the CDR3 is TGTGCCAGCAGCCCCGGGGTCGGGGAGCTGTTTTTT. Residues: CASSPGVGELFF.

Worth noting for this clonotype: A clone one base away is much larger, so this may be a read error. The chain recombines TRBV6-2 or TRBV6-3 with TRBJ2-5, with D perhaps matching TRBD2 (5 bases). Trimming left V 6 bases short and J 4 bases short, with 9 bases between. CDR1 is MNHEY and CDR2 is SVGEGT in the germline V gene. CDR3 length: 12 residues. The CDR3 nucleotides read TGTGCCAGCAGCTGGAGGCGAGAGACCCAGTACTTC. This encodes CASSWRRETQYF.

The table lists this clonotype with a few counts. This chain joins TRBV7-2 and TRBJ1-2, with a tentative D call TRBD1 (6 bases). V gave up 4 bases and J gave up 7 bases, with 16 bases separating them. The CDR3 extends over 14 amino acids. Germline V CDR1 and CDR2: SGHTA, FQGNSA. This chain's CDR3 is CASSSPGGATGYTF. The CDR3, as DNA: TGTGCCAGCAGCTCCCCTGGGGGGGCGACTGGCTACACCTTC. Looking up the rest from reference TRBV7-2 and TRBJ1-2 gives the full variable domain: GAGVSQSPSNKVTEKGKDVELRCDPISGHTALYWYRQSLGQGLEFLIYFQGNSAPDKSGLPSDRFSAERTGGSVSTLTIQRTQQEDSAVYLCASSSPGGATGYTFGSGTRLTVV.

This clonotype was counted a few times. The chain links TRBV7-3 to TRBJ1-2, with no clear D. Germline CDR1 SGHTA, CDR2 FQGTGA. Trimming left V 4 bases short and J 5 bases short, with 2 bases between. This CDR3 region has 10 residues. Here the CDR3 reads CASSSYGYTF. The CDR3 DNA sequence: TGTGCCAGCAGCTCATATGGCTACACCTTC.

This clonotype was observed a handful of times. The chain links TRBV19 to TRBJ2-7; D is possibly TRBD2 (6 bases). With 4 bases removed from V and 6 bases from J, the gap between germline ends came to 10 bases. This CDR3 is built from 12 residues. Germline lookup yields CDR1 LNHDA and CDR2 SQIVND (reference sequence). The CDR3 coding sequence is TGTGCCAGTAGTACTCAGGGAGGCGAGCAGTACTTC. This translates into CASSTQGGEQYF.

This clonotype was detected only a few times. V gene TRBV6-1 combines with J gene TRBJ1-5; TRBD1 matches at 12 bases. Germline assignment: CDR1 MNHNS and CDR2 SASEGT. CDR3 size: 15 residues. The ends lost 7 bases at V and 6 bases at J; junction bases unmatched: 7. The DNA for the CDR3 is TGTGCCAGCAATAGGGACAGGGGGCAGGGTCAGCCCCAGCATTTT. Protein: CASNRDRGQGQPQHF.

The table lists this clonotype with many counts. As DNA, the CDR3 is TGTGCCAGCAGTCCATCTAACAGGGAATACGAGCAGTACTTC. This translates into CASSPSNREYEQYF. The chain employs TRBV28 and TRBJ2-7; possible D gene TRBD1, 6 bases. Germline assignment: CDR1 MDHEN and CDR2 SYDVKM. Trimming removed 5 bases at V and 4 bases at J, with 15 bases between. The length of the CDR3 is 14 residues.

This clonotype was seen more than once but under ten times. The CDR3 bases are TGTGCCACCAGCAGAGATGGGTGGGAAGGTACCGGGGAGCTGTTTTTT. Protein sequence: CATSRDGWEGTGELFF. The chain carries TRBV15 and TRBJ2-2; D ambiguous. V dropped 0 bases and J dropped 5 bases, with 13 bases sitting between them. The germline CDR1 and CDR2 sequences are LNHNV and YYDKDF (reference sequence). The CDR3 extends over 16 amino acids.